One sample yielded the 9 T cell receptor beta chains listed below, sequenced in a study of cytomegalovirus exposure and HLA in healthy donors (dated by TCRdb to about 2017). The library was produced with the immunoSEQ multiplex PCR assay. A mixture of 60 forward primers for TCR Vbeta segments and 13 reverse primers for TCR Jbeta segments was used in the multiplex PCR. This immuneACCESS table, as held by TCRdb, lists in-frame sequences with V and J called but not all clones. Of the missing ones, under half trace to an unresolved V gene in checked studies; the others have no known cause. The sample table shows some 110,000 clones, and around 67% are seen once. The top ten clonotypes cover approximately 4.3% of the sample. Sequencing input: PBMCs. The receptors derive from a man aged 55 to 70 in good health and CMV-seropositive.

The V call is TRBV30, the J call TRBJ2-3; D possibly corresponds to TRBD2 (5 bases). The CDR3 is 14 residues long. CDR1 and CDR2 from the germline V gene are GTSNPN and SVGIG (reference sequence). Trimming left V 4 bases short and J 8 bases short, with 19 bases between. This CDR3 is CAWIPSGSSATQYF. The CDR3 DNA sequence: TGTGCCTGGATCCCCAGCGGTAGCAGCGCTACGCAGTATTTT.

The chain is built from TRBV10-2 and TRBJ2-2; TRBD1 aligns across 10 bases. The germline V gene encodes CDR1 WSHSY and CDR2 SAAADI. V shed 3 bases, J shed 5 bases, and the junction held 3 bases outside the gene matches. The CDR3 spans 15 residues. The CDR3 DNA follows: TGCGCCAGCAGTGAACCGGGACAGGGGACCGGGGAGCTGTTTTTT. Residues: CASSEPGQGTGELFF.

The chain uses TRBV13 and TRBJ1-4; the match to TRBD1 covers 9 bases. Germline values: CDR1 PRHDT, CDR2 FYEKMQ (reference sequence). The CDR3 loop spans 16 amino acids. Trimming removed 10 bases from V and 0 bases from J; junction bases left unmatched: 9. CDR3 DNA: TGTGCCACGCGGACAGGGGCATTTGCAACTAATGAAAAACTGTTTTTT. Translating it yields CATRTGAFATNEKLFF.

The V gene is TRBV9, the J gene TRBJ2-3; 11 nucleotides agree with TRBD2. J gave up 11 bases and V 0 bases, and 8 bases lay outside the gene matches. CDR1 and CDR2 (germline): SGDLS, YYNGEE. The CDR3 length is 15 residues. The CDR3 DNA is TGTGCCAGCAGCGTAGTGATAGCGGGGGGGCGCGAGCAGTATTTT. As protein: CASSVVIAGGREQYF. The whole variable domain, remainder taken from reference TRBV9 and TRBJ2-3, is DSGVTQTPKHLITATGQRVTLRCSPRSGDLSVYWYQQSLDQGLQFLIQYYNGEERAKGNILERFSAQQFPDLHSELNLSSLELGDSALYFCASSVVIAGGREQYFGPGTRLTVL.

CDR3 nucleotides: TGTGCCACCAGCAGAGACCTCGGGACAGGGGGCAACTATGGCTACACCTTC. Translating gives CATSRDLGTGGNYGYTF. The V gene is TRBV15, the J gene TRBJ1-2, with 12 bases identical to TRBD1. The CDR3 runs 17 residues. Germline V lookup: CDR1 LNHNV, CDR2 YYDKDF (reference sequence). Trimming at V came to 0 bases and at J to 2 bases, leaving 4 bases not matched to a gene.

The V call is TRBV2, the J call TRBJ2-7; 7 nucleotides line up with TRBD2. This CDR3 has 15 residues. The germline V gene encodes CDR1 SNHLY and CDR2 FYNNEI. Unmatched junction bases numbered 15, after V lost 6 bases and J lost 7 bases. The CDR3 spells CASRASGGTRGEQYF. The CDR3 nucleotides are TGTGCCAGCAGAGCTTCCGGGGGGACCCGGGGGGAGCAGTACTTC.

The chain's CDR3 is CASSQGLAGFYEQYF. CDR3 sequence (DNA): TGTGCCAGCAGCCAAGGACTAGCGGGGTTCTACGAGCAGTACTTC. J is TRBJ2-7 and V is TRBV9; TRBD2 matches 12 bases. The junction had 5 bases not matched to a gene; V was cut back by 4 bases and J by 3 bases. The CDR3 is 15 residues long. The germline V gene encodes CDR1 SGDLS and CDR2 YYNGEE.

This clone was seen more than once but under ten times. The CDR3 nucleotides are TGTGCCAGCAGAAGCGGGACTAGCGTCCTCTACGAGCAGTACTTC. This encodes CASRSGTSVLYEQYF. This rearrangement joins TRBV2 to TRBJ2-5; 10 bases match TRBD2. The J call may be in error: the DNA end matches TRBJ2-7 better. CDR1 SNHLY and CDR2 FYNNEI come from the germline V gene. This CDR3 has 15 amino acids.

The CDR3 sequence is CASSDQTGTGGGEQYF. The CDR3 DNA reads TGCGCCAGCAGCGATCAGACCGGGACAGGGGGGGGCGAGCAGTACTTC. The chain joins TRBV5-1 to TRBJ2-7; 11 nucleotides agree with TRBD1. Per germline, CDR1 SGHRS and CDR2 YFSETQ. CDR3 length: 16 residues. Trimming removed 4 bases from V and 6 bases from J; junction bases left unmatched: 12.